This TCR beta chain appears in the sequencing data of a study of human T cells and chemical hapten exposure. Study as a whole: Patients got weekly scalp diphenylcyclopropenone doses over the roughly 22-week study.

Each CDR3 protein is one row after TCRdb ran MiXCR on the RACE reads. The data show 95,000 to 100,000 distinct CDR3 sequences, approximately 11% seen once. Described time point: pre-sensitization, week 0. Treatment reported: therapeutic diphenylcyclopropenone sensitization with weekly scalp DPC. This clonotype was counted a few times. Its antigen is still unknown. The V and J ends lost 2 bases and 4 bases respectively, with 14 bases between them. Germline values: CDR1 MRHNA, CDR2 SNTAGT. The CDR3 spans 15 residues. Points from the study as a whole: Significantly more large CDR3 similarity clusters were formed by expanded TCRs than by controls. In the PT1 data, expanded TCR counts showed a positive correlation with patch test score. DPC sensitization left the count of TCRs above 1 in 1000 unchanged.

The specimen comprised whole blood, sampled in connection with sensitization to the hapten diphenylcyclopropenone (DPC). The clonotype originates from a woman aged 55-70 years with alopecia areata. Some clones in this sample may be carry-over from other donors' samples. The chain employs TRBV6-4 and TRBJ1-2; D gene unclear. The CDR3 region has the DNA TGTGCCAGCAGTGACAGTGGGCGGTCCCCCTATGGCTACACCTTC. This translates into CASSDSGRSPYGYTF.